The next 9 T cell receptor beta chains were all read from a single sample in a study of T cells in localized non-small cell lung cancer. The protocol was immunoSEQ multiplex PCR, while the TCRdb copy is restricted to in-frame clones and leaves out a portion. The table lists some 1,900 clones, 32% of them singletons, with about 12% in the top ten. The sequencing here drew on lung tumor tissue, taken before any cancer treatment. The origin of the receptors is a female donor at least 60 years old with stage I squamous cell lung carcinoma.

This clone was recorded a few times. The DNA of the CDR3 is TGTGCCAGCAGCAATAGCAGCGGGGGGGCCTACGAGCAGTACTTC. Translation gives CASSNSSGGAYEQYF. The chain links TRBV11-3 to TRBJ2-7; 10 bases agree with TRBD2. This CDR3 is built from 15 residues. CDR1 SGHNT and CDR2 YENEEA come from the germline V gene. Unmatched junction bases numbered 6, after V lost 5 bases and J lost 2 bases.

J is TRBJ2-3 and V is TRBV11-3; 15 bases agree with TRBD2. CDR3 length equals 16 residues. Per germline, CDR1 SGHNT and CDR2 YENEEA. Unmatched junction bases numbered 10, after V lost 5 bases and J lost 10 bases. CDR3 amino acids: CASSLDGTSGGSPQYF. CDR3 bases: TGTGCCAGCAGCCTCGACGGGACTAGCGGGGGGAGCCCGCAGTATTTT.

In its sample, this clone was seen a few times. The CDR3 DNA follows: TGTGCCAGCAGCTTTCCAGAGATAGCGGGACCTGACGAGCAGTACTTC. Translated: CASSFPEIAGPDEQYF. V usage is TRBV7-2 and J usage is TRBJ2-7; TRBD2 agrees at 8 bases. With V trimmed by 3 bases and J by 5 bases, 12 bases remained unmatched. This CDR3 is 16 amino acids long. Germline loops: CDR1 SGHTA, CDR2 FQGNSA.

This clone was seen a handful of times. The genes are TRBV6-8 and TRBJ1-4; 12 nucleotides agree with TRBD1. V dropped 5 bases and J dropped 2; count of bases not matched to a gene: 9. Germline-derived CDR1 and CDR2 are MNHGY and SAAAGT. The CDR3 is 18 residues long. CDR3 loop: CASSQGTGGLPTNEKLFF. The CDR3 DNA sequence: TGTGCCAGCAGTCAAGGGACAGGGGGCTTGCCGACTAATGAAAAACTGTTTTTT.

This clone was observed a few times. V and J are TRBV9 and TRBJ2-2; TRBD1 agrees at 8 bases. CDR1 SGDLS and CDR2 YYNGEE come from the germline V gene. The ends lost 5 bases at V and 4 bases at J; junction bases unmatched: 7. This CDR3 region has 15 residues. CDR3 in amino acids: CASSAVTGATGELFF. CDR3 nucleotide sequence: TGTGCCAGCAGTGCGGTGACAGGGGCCACCGGGGAGCTGTTTTTT.

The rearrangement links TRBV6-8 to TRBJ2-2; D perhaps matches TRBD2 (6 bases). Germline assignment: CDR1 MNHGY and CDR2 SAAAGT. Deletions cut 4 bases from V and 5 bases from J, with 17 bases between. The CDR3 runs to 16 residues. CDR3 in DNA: TGTGCCAGCAGTTTTAAGGCCGGGAGTTGGACCGGGGAGCTGTTTTTT. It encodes CASSFKAGSWTGELFF.

CDR3 region: CASSSGTSGNEQYF. CDR3 sequence (DNA): TGTGCCAGCAGCTCCGGGACTAGCGGGAACGAGCAGTACTTC. The J gene is TRBJ2-7, the V gene TRBV11-3, with 13 bases identical to TRBD2. The length of the CDR3 is 14 residues. CDR1 and CDR2 (germline): SGHNT, YENEEA. J was trimmed by 5 bases and V by 4 bases; bases with no gene match: 2.

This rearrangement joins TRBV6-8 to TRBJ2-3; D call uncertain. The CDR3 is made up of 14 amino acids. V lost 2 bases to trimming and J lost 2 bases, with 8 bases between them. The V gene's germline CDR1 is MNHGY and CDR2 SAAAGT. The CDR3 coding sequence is TGTGCCAGCAGTTACAGGGAACACACAGATACGCAGTATTTT. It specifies CASSYREHTDTQYF.

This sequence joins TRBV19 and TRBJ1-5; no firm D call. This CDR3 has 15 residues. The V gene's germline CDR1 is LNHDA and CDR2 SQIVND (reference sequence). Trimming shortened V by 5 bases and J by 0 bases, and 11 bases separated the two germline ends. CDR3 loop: CASSWSRYSNQPQHF. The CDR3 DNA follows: TGTGCCAGTAGTTGGAGCAGATATAGCAATCAGCCCCAGCATTTT.